Described below is a single T cell receptor beta chain sequence and its context. CDR3 size: 15 residues. V gave up 2 bases and J gave up 0 bases; unmatched junction bases: 3. In germline, CDR1 is MNHNS, CDR2 SASEGT. The record originates from a study of control samples from healthy donors and cancer patients. Only in-frame clones appear in the TCRdb table, and some are missing; sequencing was by immunoSEQ multiplex PCR. Among 100,000 to 150,000 clones, about 90% were seen once, and the ten largest hold around 6.9%. Sequencing input: PBMCs. The chain carries TRBV6-1 and TRBJ2-7; TRBD2 agrees at 8 bases. The sequence came from a man aged 50 to 59 with head and neck cancer. The CDR3 coding sequence is TGTGCCAGCAGTGAACGAAGCGGGAGCTCCTACGAGCAGTACTTC. It encodes CASSERSGSSYEQYF.